This is a list of T cell receptor beta chains from one sample in a study of blood T cell repertoires in COVID-19. Profiling relied on immunoSEQ multiplex PCR, and the TCRdb table lists in-frame clones only, not all of them. Of around 200,000 clones in the sample, 88% are singletons; the top ten hold 2.5% to 3%. Material: PBMCs or T cells enriched from blood (not recorded which). The receptors derive from a woman aged 25 to 39 who had recovered from COVID-19. Both conserved end residues are part of each CDR3. Each record gives: D gene, V gene, J gene, clone size, CDR3 DNA, CDR3 protein. D genes are given only for firm matches. Clone size is given for some rows only: seen once, a few or many times, or a class if the clone is expanded.

D: TRBD1; V: TRBV3-1/TRBV3-2; J: TRBJ1-1; size: .; DNA: TGTGCCAGCAGCCAAGAAACAGGGGGAATGAACACTGAAGCTTTCTTT; CDR3: CASSQETGGMNTEAFF
D: .; V: TRBV27; J: TRBJ2-1; size: .; DNA: TGTGCCAGCAGTTCTCGGGGGAATGAGCAGTTCTTC; CDR3: CASSSRGNEQFF
D: .; V: TRBV4-2; J: TRBJ2-3; size: .; DNA: TGTGCCAGCAGCAGGGGCGGGGATTCAGATACGCAGTATTTT; CDR3: CASSRGGDSDTQYF
D: .; V: TRBV9; J: TRBJ1-2; size: .; DNA: TGTGCCAGCAGCGTAGATGAGTATGGCTACACCTTC; CDR3: CASSVDEYGYTF
D: TRBD1; V: TRBV7-3; J: TRBJ1-2; size: .; DNA: TGTGCCAGCAGCTTAGAGGCAGGACAGGGCTATGGCTACACCTTC; CDR3: CASSLEAGQGYGYTF
D: .; V: TRBV5-1; J: TRBJ1-3; size: .; DNA: TGCGCCAGCAGCTTGGAACAGCTGAGCTCTGGAAACACCATATATTTT; CDR3: CASSLEQLSSGNTIYF
D: .; V: TRBV9; J: TRBJ2-1; size: .; DNA: TGTGCCAGCAGCGTAGACTCCCACAATGAGCAGTTCTTC; CDR3: CASSVDSHNEQFF
D: .; V: TRBV4-3; J: TRBJ1-3; size: .; DNA: TGCGCCAGCGCCAGTGGGACAAGCGGAAACACCATATATTTT; CDR3: CASASGTSGNTIYF
D: .; V: TRBV9; J: TRBJ1-2; size: .; DNA: TGTGCCAGCAGCGTAGCAGGGGCGAGCTATGGCTACACCTTC; CDR3: CASSVAGASYGYTF
D: .; V: TRBV6-5; J: TRBJ1-1; size: .; DNA: TGTGCCAGCAGTTACTCTGAGGGTTGGAACACTGAAGCTTTCTTT; CDR3: CASSYSEGWNTEAFF
D: .; V: TRBV12-3/TRBV12-4; J: TRBJ1-2; size: .; DNA: TGTGCCAGCATTTCTAACGATGGCTACACCTTC; CDR3: CASISNDGYTF
D: .; V: TRBV10-3; J: TRBJ1-1; size: .; DNA: TGTGCCATCGCCGGAGCGAAAACTGAAGCTTTCTTT; CDR3: CAIAGAKTEAFF
D: .; V: TRBV19; J: TRBJ1-1; size: .; DNA: TGTGCCAGTAAGCCCAGGCGTGAAACTGAAGCTTTCTTT; CDR3: CASKPRRETEAFF
D: TRBD1; V: TRBV5-8; J: TRBJ1-5; size: .; DNA: TGTGCCAGCAGCTTGATCACGACAGGGGGCAATCAGCCCCAGCATTTT; CDR3: CASSLITTGGNQPQHF
D: TRBD1; V: TRBV5-4; J: TRBJ2-2; size: once; DNA: TGTGCCAGCAGCACATACAGGGGGCGTCTGAACACCGGGGAGCTGTTTTTT; CDR3: CASSTYRGRLNTGELFF
D: TRBD1; V: TRBV7-9; J: TRBJ2-1; size: .; DNA: TGTGCCAGCAGCTCGACGACAGGGGAGCAGTTCTTC; CDR3: CASSSTTGEQFF